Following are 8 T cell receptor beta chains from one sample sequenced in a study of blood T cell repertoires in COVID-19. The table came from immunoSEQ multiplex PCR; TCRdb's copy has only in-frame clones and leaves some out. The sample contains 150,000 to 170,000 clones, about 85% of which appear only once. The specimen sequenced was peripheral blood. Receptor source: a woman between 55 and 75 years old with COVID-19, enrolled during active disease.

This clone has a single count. CDR3 loop: CASSFYQRQPYEQYF. CDR3 DNA: TGTGCCAGCAGTTTTTACCAGCGTCAGCCCTACGAGCAGTACTTC. The rearrangement uses TRBV27 and TRBJ2-7; no clear D. V lost 3 bases, J lost 2 bases, and 14 bases lay in between. The CDR3 loop spans 15 amino acids. Germline assignment: CDR1 MNHEY and CDR2 SMNVEV (reference sequence).

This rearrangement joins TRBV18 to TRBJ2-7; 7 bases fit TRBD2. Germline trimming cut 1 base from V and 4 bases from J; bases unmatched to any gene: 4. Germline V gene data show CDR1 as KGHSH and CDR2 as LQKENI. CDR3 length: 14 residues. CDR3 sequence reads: CASSPQGEGYEQYF. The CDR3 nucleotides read TGTGCCAGCTCACCACAAGGGGAGGGGTACGAGCAGTACTTC. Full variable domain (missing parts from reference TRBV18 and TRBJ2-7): NAGVMQNPRHLVRRRGQEARLRCSPMKGHSHVYWYRQLPEEGLKFMVYLQKENIIDESGMPKERFSAEFPKEGPSILRIQQVVRGDSAAYFCASSPQGEGYEQYFGPGTRLTVT.

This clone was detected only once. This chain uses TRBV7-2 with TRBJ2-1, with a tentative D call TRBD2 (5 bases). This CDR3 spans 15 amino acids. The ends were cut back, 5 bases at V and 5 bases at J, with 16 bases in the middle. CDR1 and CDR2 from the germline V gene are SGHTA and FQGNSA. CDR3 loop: CASSVWVLANNEQFF. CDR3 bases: TGTGCCAGCAGCGTATGGGTTCTAGCAAACAATGAGCAGTTCTTC.

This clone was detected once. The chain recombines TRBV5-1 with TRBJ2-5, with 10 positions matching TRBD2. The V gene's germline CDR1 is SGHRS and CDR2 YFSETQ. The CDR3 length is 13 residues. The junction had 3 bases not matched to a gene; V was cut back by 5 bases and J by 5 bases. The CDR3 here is CASSSGLAETQYF. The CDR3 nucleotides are TGCGCCAGCAGTTCGGGACTAGCGGAGACCCAGTACTTC.

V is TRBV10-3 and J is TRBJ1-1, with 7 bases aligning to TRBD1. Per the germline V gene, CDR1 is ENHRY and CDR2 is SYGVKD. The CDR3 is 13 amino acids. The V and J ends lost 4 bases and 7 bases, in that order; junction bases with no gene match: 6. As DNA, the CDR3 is TGTGCCATCAGTGCCGAACAGGGGTATGAAGCTTTCTTT. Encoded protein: CAISAEQGYEAFF.

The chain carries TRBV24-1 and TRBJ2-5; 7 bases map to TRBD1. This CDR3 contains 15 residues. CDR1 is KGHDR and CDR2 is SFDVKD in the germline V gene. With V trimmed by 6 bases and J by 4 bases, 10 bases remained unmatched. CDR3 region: CATSNSRTGGETQYF. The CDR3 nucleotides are TGTGCCACCAGTAATTCGCGGACAGGAGGAGAGACCCAGTACTTC.

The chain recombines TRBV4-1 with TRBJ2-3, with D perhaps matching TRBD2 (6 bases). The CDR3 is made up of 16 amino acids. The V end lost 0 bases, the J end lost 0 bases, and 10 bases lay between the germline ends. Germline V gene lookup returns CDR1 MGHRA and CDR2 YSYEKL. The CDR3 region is CASSQDRGGSTDTQYF. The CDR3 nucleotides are TGCGCCAGCAGCCAAGATCGAGGAGGGAGCACAGATACGCAGTATTTT.

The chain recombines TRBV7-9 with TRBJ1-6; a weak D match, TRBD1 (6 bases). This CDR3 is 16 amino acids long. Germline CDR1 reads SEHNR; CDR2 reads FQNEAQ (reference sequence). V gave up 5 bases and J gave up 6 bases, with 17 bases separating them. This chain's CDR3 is CASSPQTGYFNSPLHF. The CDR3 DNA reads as TGTGCCAGCAGCCCCCAGACAGGATACTTTAATTCACCCCTCCACTTT.